This T cell receptor beta chain is from a study of Ad26.COV2.S vaccination and SARS-CoV-2 variants. CDR3 length: 14 amino acids. The germline V gene encodes CDR1 SGHNT and CDR2 YYREEE (reference sequence). The V gene lost 2 bases and the J gene lost 4 bases, with 10 bases spanning the gap. Notes on the study in general: The TCR breadth and depth analyses may have produced an underestimate of total T cell responses. There was reportedly substantial breadth in spike-specific CD8+ and CD4+ T cell responses after vaccination.

Clones were read by immunoSEQ multiplex PCR, and TCRdb kept only the in-frame ones, dropping some. Counted here are around 350,000 clones, about 91% occurring once; the ten biggest clones make up 3.9%. Details on this clone: The antigen is unknown.

The sequence was collected from a human donor who had recovered from COVID-19. This sequence joins TRBV5-4 and TRBJ2-4, with D possibly TRBD1 on 6 matching bases. The material sequenced was peripheral blood, taken after recovery from COVID-19. The CDR3 sequence is CASSFSRGKNIQYF. For the CDR3, the DNA is TGTGCCAGCAGCTTTAGCAGGGGAAAAAACATTCAGTACTTC.